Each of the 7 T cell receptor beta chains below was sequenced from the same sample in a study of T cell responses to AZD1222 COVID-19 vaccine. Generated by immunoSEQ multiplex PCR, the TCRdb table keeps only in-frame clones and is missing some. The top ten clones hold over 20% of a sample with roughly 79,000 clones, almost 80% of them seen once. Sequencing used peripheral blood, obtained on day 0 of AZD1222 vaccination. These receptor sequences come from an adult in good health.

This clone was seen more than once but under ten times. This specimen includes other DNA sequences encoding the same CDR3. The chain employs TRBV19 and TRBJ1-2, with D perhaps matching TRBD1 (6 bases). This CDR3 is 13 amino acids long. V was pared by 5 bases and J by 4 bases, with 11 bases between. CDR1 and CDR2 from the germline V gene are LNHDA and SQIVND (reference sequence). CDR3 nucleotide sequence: TGTGCCAGTAGTGTCACAGGGACCTATGGCTACACCTTC. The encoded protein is CASSVTGTYGYTF.

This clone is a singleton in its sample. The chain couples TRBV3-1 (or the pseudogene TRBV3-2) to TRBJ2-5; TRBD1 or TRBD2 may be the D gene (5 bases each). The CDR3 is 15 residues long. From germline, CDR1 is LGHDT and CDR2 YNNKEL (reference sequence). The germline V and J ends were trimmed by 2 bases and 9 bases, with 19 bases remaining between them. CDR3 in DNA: TGTGCCAGCAGCCAACGGCTAGCAGGGCGTGGGCCCCAGTACTTC. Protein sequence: CASSQRLAGRGPQYF.

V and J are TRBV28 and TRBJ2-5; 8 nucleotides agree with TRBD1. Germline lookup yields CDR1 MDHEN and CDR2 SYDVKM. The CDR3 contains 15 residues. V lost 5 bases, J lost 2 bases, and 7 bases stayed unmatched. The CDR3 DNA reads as TGTGCCAGCAGTACGGACAGGGCGCGACAAGAGACCCAGTACTTC. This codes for CASSTDRARQETQYF. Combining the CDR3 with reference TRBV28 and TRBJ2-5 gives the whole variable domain DVKVTQSSRYLVKRTGEKVFLECVQDMDHENMFWYRQDPGLGLRLIYFSYDVKMKEKGDIPEGYSVSREKKERFSLILESASTNQTSMYLCASSTDRARQETQYFGPGTRLLVL.

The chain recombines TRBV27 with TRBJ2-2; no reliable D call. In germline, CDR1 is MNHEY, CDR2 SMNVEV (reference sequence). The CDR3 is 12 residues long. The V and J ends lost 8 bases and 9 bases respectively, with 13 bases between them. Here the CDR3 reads CASGPYDRELFF. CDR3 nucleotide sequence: TGTGCCAGCGGCCCCTATGACCGGGAGCTGTTTTTT.

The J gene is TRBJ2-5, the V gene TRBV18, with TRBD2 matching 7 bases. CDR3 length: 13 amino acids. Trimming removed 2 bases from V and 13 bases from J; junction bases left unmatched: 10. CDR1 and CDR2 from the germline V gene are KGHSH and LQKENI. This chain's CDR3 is CASSPGEGVNMYF. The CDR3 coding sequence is TGTGCCAGCTCACCAGGGGAGGGCGTCAACATGTACTTC.

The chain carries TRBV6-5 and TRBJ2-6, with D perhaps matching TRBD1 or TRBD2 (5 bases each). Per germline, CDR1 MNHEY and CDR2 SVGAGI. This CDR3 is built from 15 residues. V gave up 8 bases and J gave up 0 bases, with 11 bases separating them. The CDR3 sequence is CASQKGTSGANVLTF. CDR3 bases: TGTGCCAGCCAGAAGGGGACCTCTGGGGCCAACGTCCTGACTTTC.

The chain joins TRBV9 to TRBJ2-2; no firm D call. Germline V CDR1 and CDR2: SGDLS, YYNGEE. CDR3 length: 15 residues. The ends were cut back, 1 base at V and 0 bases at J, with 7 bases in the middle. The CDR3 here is CASSVSSPNTGELFF. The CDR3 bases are TGTGCCAGCAGCGTATCGTCCCCGAACACCGGGGAGCTGTTTTTT.